This entry is about one TCR beta chain. No antigen is known for it. This CDR3 contains 20 residues. The sample comes from a study of T cells in localized non-small cell lung cancer. Study conclusions and caveats: Adjacent uninvolved lung had the highest clonality, suggesting focused antigen responses. Appearances in adjacent lung were noted for a median 57 of the top 100 tumor clones.

TCRdb keeps only in-frame clones here, not all; method: immunoSEQ multiplex PCR. The repertoire holds 25,000 to 30,000 clones, with 65% to 85% as singletons. The chain is built from TRBV21-1 and TRBJ1-1; the table's D gene call, TRBD1, was not cross checked with the DNA. TRBV21-1 is flagged as a pseudogene. The source was peripheral blood mononuclear cells, collected before any cancer treatment. This receptor was obtained from a man aged 35 to 70 with stage III lung adenocarcinoma. The CDR3 nucleotides are TGTGCCAGCAGCAAGGGCCACAAAAAACAGGGGTTGGGGATGAACACTGAAGCTTTCTTT. Its translation is CASSKGHKKQGLGMNTEAFF.